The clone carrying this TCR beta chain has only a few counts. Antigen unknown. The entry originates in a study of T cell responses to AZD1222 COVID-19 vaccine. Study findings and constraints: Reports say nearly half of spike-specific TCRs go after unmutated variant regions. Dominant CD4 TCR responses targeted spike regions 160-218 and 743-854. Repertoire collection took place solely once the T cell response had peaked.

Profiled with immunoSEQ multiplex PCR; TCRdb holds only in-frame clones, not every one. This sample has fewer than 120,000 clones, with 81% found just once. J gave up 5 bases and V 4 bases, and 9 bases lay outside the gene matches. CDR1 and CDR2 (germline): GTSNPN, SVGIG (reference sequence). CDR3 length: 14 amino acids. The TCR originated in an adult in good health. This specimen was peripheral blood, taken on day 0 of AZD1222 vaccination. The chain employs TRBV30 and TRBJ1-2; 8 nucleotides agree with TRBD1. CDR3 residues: CAWNFGQGSYGYTF. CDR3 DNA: TGTGCCTGGAATTTTGGACAGGGTAGTTATGGCTACACCTTC.